This record looks at one TCR beta chain sequence and its context. Its antigen is still unknown. The cDNA had a unique molecular identifier and a template-switch universal primer site. TCRdb reanalysed the 5' RACE reads using MiXCR and keeps one entry per CDR3 protein. The sample includes some 1,600,000 distinct CDR3 sequences, around 29% seen only once; the top ten take under 0.35%. These data are taken from a study of identical twins. This CDR3 region has 15 residues. Germline CDR1 and CDR2: SGHAT and FQNNGV. V was trimmed by 4 bases and J by 1 base, leaving 13 bases between them. Notes on the study in general: Abundant beta clonotypes from cord blood bore fewer insertions; memory repertoires lacked this pattern. Weaker excess sharing between twins was seen in beta out-of-frame sequences.

The material sequenced was cord blood. The gene calls are TRBV11-2 and TRBJ1-1; D remains ambiguous. The sequence was collected from a newborn girl in good health. DNA for the CDR3: TGTGCCAGCAGCTGGCAAATTCGGGGGAACACTGAAGCTTTCTTT. Amino acid sequence: CASSWQIRGNTEAFF.